This TCR beta chain was captured by sequencing in a study of OX40 agonist ivuxolimab in advanced cancers. In the study overall: Partial responses were observed in three patients, of whom one had hepatocellular carcinoma and two had cutaneous melanoma.

This CDR3 region has 19 residues. Germline values: CDR1 SGHAT, CDR2 FQNNGV. V lost 5 bases to trimming and J lost 3 bases; unmatched junction nucleotides: 20. Sequencing was performed with immunoSEQ multiplex PCR; in TCRdb, only in-frame clones are kept and a portion is missing. Here the sample spans around 30,000 clones, roughly 90% being singletons. The clonotype was recovered from an adult with an advanced solid tumor such as melanoma, head and neck, liver or kidney cancer. The V gene is TRBV11-2, the J gene TRBJ2-7, with TRBD1 identical over 9 bases. The input for sequencing was CD4+ or CD8+ T cells sorted from blood, taken in a trial of the OX40 agonist ivuxolimab. The CDR3 DNA sequence: TGTGCCAGCAGCGCAAATACCCGGGACAGGGAGTCCGACGGCTACGAGCAGTACTTC. This translates into CASSANTRDRESDGYEQYF.